Listed here are 15 T cell receptor beta chains from one sample, sequenced in a study of blood T cell repertoires in COVID-19. Generated by immunoSEQ multiplex PCR, the TCRdb table keeps only in-frame clones and is missing some. The table shows about 50,000 clones, with 85% to 90% occurring only once. The sample comprised PBMCs or T cells enriched from blood (not recorded which). The receptors originated from a woman aged 50 to 60 who had recovered from COVID-19.

The rearrangement uses TRBV5-8 and TRBJ1-5; TRBD1 matches at 7 bases. The CDR3 totals 14 residues. The V and J ends lost 4 bases and 4 bases, in that order; junction bases with no gene match: 5. The V gene's germline CDR1 is SGHTS and CDR2 YDEGEE. CDR3 sequence: CASSRGQPNQPQHF. CDR3 nucleotides: TGTGCCAGCAGCAGGGGACAGCCTAATCAGCCCCAGCATTTT.

This clone occurred a few times. J is TRBJ1-1 and V is TRBV23-1, with D tentatively TRBD1 (5 bases). TRBV23-1 qualifies as an ORF whose function is uncertain. The CDR3 consists of 15 residues. Deletions cut 3 bases from V and 1 base from J, with 12 bases between. In DNA, the CDR3 is TGCGCCAGCAGTCAGAAGCGGGGGAAGAACACTGAAGCTTTCTTT. Protein product: CASSQKRGKNTEAFF.

CDR3 residues: CASSETKTGINQPQHF. DNA of the CDR3: TGTGCCAGCAGTGAAACAAAGACAGGGATTAATCAGCCCCAGCATTTT. The chain recombines TRBV2 with TRBJ1-5; 7 bases line up with TRBD1. The CDR3 totals 16 residues. Germline-derived CDR1 and CDR2 are SNHLY and FYNNEI. With V trimmed by 2 bases and J by 4 bases, 8 bases remained unmatched. Complete variable domain (other parts from reference TRBV2 and TRBJ1-5): EPEVTQTPSHQVTQMGQEVILRCVPISNHLYFYWYRQILGQKVEFLVSFYNNEISEKSEIFDDQFSVERPDGSNFTLKIRSTKLEDSAMYFCASSETKTGINQPQHFGDGTRLSIL.

This clone was counted only a few times. V gene TRBV19 combines with J gene TRBJ2-7, with 10 positions matching TRBD2. This CDR3 region has 18 residues. Per the germline V gene, CDR1 is LNHDA and CDR2 is SQIVND (reference sequence). Unmatched junction bases numbered 19, after V lost 9 bases and J lost 2 bases. The CDR3 bases are TGTGCCAGAAAGGCCCTAGCGGGAGCTGCCCTACGGACCTACGAGCAGTACTTC. It codes for CARKALAGAALRTYEQYF.

V gene TRBV30 combines with J gene TRBJ2-4, with 9 nucleotides matching TRBD1. V lost 0 bases and J lost 6; bases outside the gene matches: 0. Per germline, CDR1 GTSNPN and CDR2 SVGIG (reference sequence). There are 13 residues in the CDR3. The CDR3 region has the DNA TGTGCCTGGAGTGTGACAGGGGGAAACATTCAGTACTTC. This translates into CAWSVTGGNIQYF.

The chain recombines TRBV6-1 with TRBJ2-2; TRBD2 aligns across 7 bases. Trimming removed 4 bases from V and 3 bases from J; junction bases left unmatched: 14. The germline CDR1 and CDR2 sequences are MNHNS and SASEGT. The CDR3 has 18 residues. This CDR3 reads CASSGELAEPTYTGELFF. The CDR3 region has the DNA TGTGCCAGCAGTGGCGAGCTAGCGGAACCTACGTACACCGGGGAGCTGTTTTTT.

This chain connects TRBV5-1 to TRBJ2-1; 8 bases align to TRBD1. The junction had 10 bases not matched to a gene; V was cut back by 2 bases and J by 3 bases. The CDR3 consists of 17 residues. The germline gives CDR1 SGHRS, CDR2 YFSETQ. CDR3 residues: CASSFSPTGGNYNEQFF. The CDR3 DNA reads TGCGCCAGCAGCTTTTCACCAACAGGGGGGAACTACAATGAGCAGTTCTTC. Looking up the rest from reference TRBV5-1 and TRBJ2-1 gives the full variable domain: KAGVTQTPRYLIKTRGQQVTLSCSPISGHRSVSWYQQTPGQGLQFLFEYFSETQRNKGNFPGRFSGRQFSNSRSEMNVSTLELGDSALYLCASSFSPTGGNYNEQFFGPGTRLTVL.

In its sample, this clone was seen a few times. The V gene is TRBV6-5, the J gene TRBJ2-5; TRBD1 aligns across 9 bases. CDR1 is MNHEY, CDR2 SVGAGI, per germline. The CDR3 spans 13 residues. Germline trimming cut 8 bases from V and 5 bases from J; bases unmatched to any gene: 6. The CDR3 DNA is TGTGCCAGCTCCCGGGACAGGGATGAGACCCAGTACTTC. This sequence encodes CASSRDRDETQYF.

The V gene is TRBV28, the J gene TRBJ1-4; 9 bases are shared with TRBD1. The junction had 7 bases not matched to a gene; V was cut back by 5 bases and J by 6 bases. Germline CDR1 and CDR2: MDHEN and SYDVKM. CDR3 length: 15 residues. CDR3 sequence: CASSPPGTGYEKLFF. Here the CDR3 DNA reads TGTGCCAGCAGTCCCCCCGGGACAGGGTATGAAAAACTGTTTTTT.

The chain is built from TRBV7-8 and TRBJ1-2; 11 bases match TRBD1. Germline lookup yields CDR1 SGHVS and CDR2 FQNEAQ. The CDR3 loop spans 17 amino acids. V trimming: 2 bases; J trimming: 4 bases; junction bases outside the gene matches: 9. The CDR3 is CASSLRGTGTGGYGYTF. In nucleotides, the CDR3 is TGTGCCAGCAGCTTAAGGGGAACCGGGACAGGGGGCTATGGCTACACCTTC.

The chain recombines TRBV5-1 with TRBJ1-2; 9 bases align to TRBD1. Germline V lookup: CDR1 SGHRS, CDR2 YFSETQ. V lost 0 bases and J lost 4; bases outside the gene matches: 4. This CDR3 spans 15 amino acids. CDR3 nucleotide sequence: TGCGCCAGCAGCTTGGGGTGGACAGGGGTCTATGGCTACACCTTC. Protein product: CASSLGWTGVYGYTF.

On this clone itself: The same CDR3 arises from other DNA sequences in this sample as well. V usage is TRBV3-1 (or the pseudogene TRBV3-2) and J usage is TRBJ2-3, with 13 bases identical to TRBD2. CDR3 size: 16 residues. J gave up 2 bases and V 4 bases, and 3 bases lay outside the gene matches. In germline, CDR1 is LGHDT, CDR2 YNNKEL (reference sequence). In nucleotides, the CDR3 is TGTGCCAGCAGCCCAGGGACTAGCGGGAACACAGATACGCAGTATTTT. This gives the protein CASSPGTSGNTDTQYF.

The chain is built from TRBV15 and TRBJ2-1; TRBD2 aligns across 8 bases. The V gene's germline CDR1 is LNHNV and CDR2 YYDKDF (reference sequence). J gave up 5 bases and V 3 bases, and 6 bases lay outside the gene matches. The CDR3 totals 15 residues. The CDR3 DNA reads as TGTGCCACCAGCAGGAGCGGGAGTCTAAACAATGAGCAGTTCTTC. Its protein product is CATSRSGSLNNEQFF.

The table lists this clone with a count of one. The CDR3 sequence: CASSPYRDRANQPQHF. The CDR3, as DNA: TGTGCCAGCAGTCCATACCGGGACAGAGCCAATCAGCCCCAGCATTTT. The chain carries TRBV27 and TRBJ1-5, with 7 positions matching TRBD1. Germline CDR1 is MNHEY and CDR2 is SMNVEV (reference sequence). CDR3 length: 16 residues. The junction had 10 bases not matched to a gene; V was cut back by 5 bases and J by 3 bases.

The V call is TRBV3-1 (or the pseudogene TRBV3-2), the J call TRBJ2-2; TRBD2 aligns across 9 bases. CDR1 is LGHDT, CDR2 YNNKEL, per germline (reference sequence). The CDR3 extends over 16 amino acids. Trimming took 5 bases from V and 1 from J; bases not matched to a gene: 5. This CDR3 reads CASSVRGGVNTGELFF. For the CDR3, the DNA is TGTGCCAGCAGCGTGCGCGGGGGGGTGAACACCGGGGAGCTGTTTTTT.